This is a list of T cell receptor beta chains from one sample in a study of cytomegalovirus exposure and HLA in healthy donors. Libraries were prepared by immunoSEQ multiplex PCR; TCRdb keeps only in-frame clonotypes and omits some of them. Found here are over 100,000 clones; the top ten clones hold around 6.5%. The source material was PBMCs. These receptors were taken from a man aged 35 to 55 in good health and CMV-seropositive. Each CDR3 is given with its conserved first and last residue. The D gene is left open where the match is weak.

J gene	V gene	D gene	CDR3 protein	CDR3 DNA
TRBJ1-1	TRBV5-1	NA	CASSTSGQNTEAFF	TGCGCCAGCAGCACCTCCGGACAGAACACTGAAGCTTTCTTT
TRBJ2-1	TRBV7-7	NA	CASSRTTAAGNEQFF	TGTGCCAGCAGTCGGACTACAGCTGCAGGCAATGAGCAGTTCTTC
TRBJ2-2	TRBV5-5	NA	CASSWGQNTGELFF	TGTGCCAGCAGCTGGGGACAGAACACCGGGGAGCTGTTTTTT
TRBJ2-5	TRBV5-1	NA	CASSLTQRVEETQYF	TGCGCCAGCAGCTTGACCCAGAGGGTAGAAGAGACCCAGTACTTC
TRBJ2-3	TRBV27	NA	CASSPAYGSTDTQYF	TGTGCCAGCAGTCCCGCATACGGGAGCACAGATACGCAGTATTTT
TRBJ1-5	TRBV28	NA	CASSLSGRRGNQPQHF	TGTGCCAGCAGTTTATCTGGGCGCAGGGGCAATCAGCCCCAGCATTTT
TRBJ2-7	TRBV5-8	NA	CASSLRSASYEQYF	TGTGCCAGCAGCTTGAGGTCAGCGTCCTACGAGCAGTACTTC
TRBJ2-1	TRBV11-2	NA	CASRVGQSSYNEQFF	TGTGCCAGCCGAGTAGGACAGAGCTCCTACAATGAGCAGTTCTTC
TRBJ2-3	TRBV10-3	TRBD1	CAISPDRGFTDTQYF	TGTGCCATCAGTCCCGACAGGGGTTTCACAGATACGCAGTATTTT
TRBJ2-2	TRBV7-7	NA	CASSLGSGPAGELFF	TGTGCCAGCAGCTTAGGCTCAGGGCCGGCCGGGGAGCTGTTTTTT
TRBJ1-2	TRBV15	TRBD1	CATSSGIRDRVHYGYTF	TGTGCCACCAGCAGTGGGATCCGGGACAGGGTCCACTATGGCTACACCTTC
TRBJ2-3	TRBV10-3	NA	CAIGGQGSYRTDTQYF	TGTGCCATCGGAGGCCAGGGGTCCTACCGAACAGATACGCAGTATTTT
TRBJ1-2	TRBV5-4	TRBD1	CASSPGTAYGYTF	TGTGCCAGCAGCCCGGGGACAGCTTATGGCTACACCTTC
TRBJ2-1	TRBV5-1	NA	CASSLGTDYNEQFF	TGCGCCAGCAGCTTAGGGACTGACTACAATGAGCAGTTCTTC
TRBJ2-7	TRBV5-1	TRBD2	CASREAGGGYEQYF	TGCGCCAGCAGAGAAGCGGGAGGGGGCTACGAGCAGTACTTC
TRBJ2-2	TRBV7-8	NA	CASSGRQGPTGELFF	TGTGCCAGCAGCGGTCGGCAGGGTCCCACCGGGGAGCTGTTTTTT
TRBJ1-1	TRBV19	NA	CASSQTGLTEAFF	TGTGCCAGTAGCCAAACGGGTTTGACTGAAGCTTTCTTT
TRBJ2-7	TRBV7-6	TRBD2	CASSLAFGGRSYEQYF	TGTGCCAGCAGCTTAGCCTTTGGCGGGAGGTCCTACGAGCAGTACTTC
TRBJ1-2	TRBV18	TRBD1	CASSPGQGYGYTF	TGTGCCAGCTCTCCAGGACAGGGCTATGGCTACACCTTC
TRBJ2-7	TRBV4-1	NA	CASSQDVLVNYEQYF	TGCGCCAGCAGCCAAGATGTCCTAGTTAACTACGAGCAGTACTTC
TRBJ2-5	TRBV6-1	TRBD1	CASSATGVRYF	TGTGCCAGCAGTGCAACAGGGGTTAGGTACTTC
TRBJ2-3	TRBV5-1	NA	CASSSARDSRDGTGVLDTQYF	TGCGCCAGCAGCTCCGCCCGGGACAGTCGAGATGGGACGGGGGTCTTGGATACGCAGTATTTT
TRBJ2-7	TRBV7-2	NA	CASSLLGDYEQYF	TGTGCCAGCAGCTTACTAGGGGACTACGAGCAGTACTTC
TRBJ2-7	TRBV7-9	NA	CASSPGGYEQYF	TGTGCCAGCAGCCCTGGGGGGTACGAGCAGTACTTC
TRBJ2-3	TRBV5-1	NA	CATSLIPGADTQYF	TGCGCCACCTCCCTCATCCCAGGGGCAGATACGCAGTATTTT
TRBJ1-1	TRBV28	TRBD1	CASSLGQLKAFF	TGTGCCAGCAGTCTGGGACAGCTTAAAGCTTTCTTT
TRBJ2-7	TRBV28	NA	CASSSTWESRVYEQYF	TGTGCCAGCAGTTCCACCTGGGAGAGTAGGGTCTACGAGCAGTACTTC
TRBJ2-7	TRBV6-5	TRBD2	CASSSVGGTPNYEQYF	TGTGCCAGCAGTTCCGTCGGGGGGACTCCTAACTACGAGCAGTACTTC
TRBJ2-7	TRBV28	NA	CASEDRGYEQYF	TGTGCCAGCGAAGACAGAGGATACGAGCAGTACTTC
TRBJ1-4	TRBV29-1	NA	CSVEDPGQPEKLFF	TGCAGCGTTGAAGACCCTGGACAGCCTGAAAAACTGTTTTTT
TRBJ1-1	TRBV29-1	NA	CSVGWDISGGTEAFF	TGCAGCGTTGGCTGGGACATCTCGGGAGGAACTGAAGCTTTCTTT